These 9 T cell receptor beta chains were all obtained from the same sample, sequenced in a study of CD8 T cells in ankylosing spondylitis. TCRdb processed the 5' RACE reads anew with MiXCR; each CDR3 protein has one entry. The table includes 85,000 to 100,000 distinct CDR3 sequences, 8.5% to 9% detected once. The sample was blood, either unsorted or a sorted T cell fraction (not recorded which). All receptors come from a male donor with ankylosing spondylitis or in good health (not recorded which).

In its sample, this clonotype was seen many times. The CDR3 protein is CSVEVITGAGGGGAFF. As DNA, the CDR3 is TGCAGCGTTGAAGTTATAACAGGTGCTGGGGGTGGTGGAGCTTTCTTT. The chain carries TRBV29-1 and TRBJ1-1, with a weak D call TRBD1 (5 bases). The CDR3 sequence is 16 residues long. In germline, CDR1 is SQVTM, CDR2 ANQGSEA. V gave up 1 base and J gave up 10 bases, with 25 bases separating them.

V and J are TRBV12-3 or TRBV12-4 and TRBJ2-7, with 8 bases matching TRBD1. The V and J ends lost 1 base and 4 bases, in that order; junction bases with no gene match: 9. The CDR3 is 16 residues long. The CDR3 bases are TGTGCCAGCAGTTTAGACTCCGGGACAGGTCTGTACGAGCAGTACTTC. This encodes CASSLDSGTGLYEQYF.

This clonotype was counted ten times or more. V usage is TRBV5-6 and J usage is TRBJ2-3, with a tentative D call TRBD2 (5 bases). The CDR3 spans 15 residues. V was cut by 4 bases and J by 7 bases, with 19 bases left in between. Germline lookup yields CDR1 SGHDT and CDR2 YYEEEE. Here the CDR3 DNA reads TGTGCCAGCAGCCGCGAGGGTCCGGGGTCGAATACGCAGTATTTT. As protein: CASSREGPGSNTQYF.

This clonotype was detected many times. The rearrangement joins TRBV3-1 to TRBJ2-7; possibly TRBD1 or TRBD2 for D (5 bases each). Germline V CDR1 and CDR2: LGHDT, YNNKEL (reference sequence). Trimming took 3 bases from V and 3 from J, leaving 12 bases between them. There are 14 residues in the CDR3. This CDR3 is CASSQLGTDYEQYF. CDR3 DNA sequence: TGTGCCAGCAGCCAGCTAGGGACGGACTACGAGCAGTACTTC.

This clonotype was found many times. The CDR3 loop reads CASSLARGDRANSPLHF. The CDR3 DNA is TGCGCCAGCAGCTTGGCCCGGGGGGACAGGGCAAATTCACCCCTCCACTTT. The chain employs TRBV5-1 and TRBJ1-6; 9 bases are a match to TRBD1. Germline V gives CDR1 SGHRS, CDR2 YFSETQ. This CDR3 contains 17 residues. Trimming cost V 0 bases and J 7 bases; bases outside gene matches: 8. Together with reference TRBV5-1 and TRBJ1-6, the CDR3 gives the full variable domain: KAGVTQTPRYLIKTRGQQVTLSCSPISGHRSVSWYQQTPGQGLQFLFEYFSETQRNKGNFPGRFSGRQFSNSRSEMNVSTLELGDSALYLCASSLARGDRANSPLHFGNGTRLTVT.

V gene TRBV27 combines with J gene TRBJ2-1; 10 bases fit TRBD2. This CDR3 spans 11 amino acids. V lost 10 bases to trimming and J lost 14 bases; unmatched junction nucleotides: 8. Per the germline V gene, CDR1 is MNHEY and CDR2 is SMNVEV (reference sequence). Here the CDR3 reads CATLSGGVEFF. The CDR3, as DNA: TGTGCCACTCTCAGCGGGGGGGTGGAGTTCTTC.

This clonotype came up many times. This chain uses TRBV5-4 with TRBJ1-1, with D perhaps matching TRBD1 (6 bases). Trimming took off 2 bases at V and 1 base at J, with 15 bases between the two ends. Germline V lookup: CDR1 SGHNT, CDR2 YYREEE (reference sequence). CDR3 length equals 16 residues. As DNA, the CDR3 is TGTGCCAGCAGCTTCGGGCAGGGGTCGCCGAACACTGAAGCTTTCTTT. This codes for CASSFGQGSPNTEAFF.

As regards this clonotype: A much larger clone sits a single nucleotide away, making a read error possible. V usage is TRBV9 and J usage is TRBJ2-1; D is perhaps TRBD1 or TRBD2 (5 bases each). The CDR3 is made up of 15 amino acids. Germline assignment: CDR1 SGDLS and CDR2 YYNGEE. The CDR3 bases are TGTGCCAGCAGCGTAGCGGGGACCGAATTCAATGAGCAGTCCTTC. As protein: CASSVAGTEFNEQSF.

V gene TRBV4-2 combines with J gene TRBJ2-5; 13 nucleotides match TRBD2. The germline gives CDR1 LGHNA, CDR2 YNFKEQ. V dropped 0 bases and J dropped 1; count of bases not matched to a gene: 5. The CDR3 is 18 amino acids. The DNA for the CDR3 is TGTGCCAGCAGCCAAGAGGGACTAGCGGGGCCGATCCAAGAGACCCAGTACTTC. Translation gives CASSQEGLAGPIQETQYF.